This T cell receptor (beta chain) was captured by sequencing in a study of cytomegalovirus exposure and HLA in healthy donors. Study-wide results and caveats: In a later analysis, the majority of CMV-associated beta chains seemingly showed HLA restriction.

Comments on this clone: Its antigen is unknown.

The V and J ends lost 7 bases and 3 bases respectively, with 13 bases between them. Germline V gene sequence: CDR1 SGHNT, CDR2 YYREEE (reference sequence). The CDR3 spans 14 residues. The PCR was carried out with 60 Vbeta primers and 13 Jbeta primers. Profiled with immunoSEQ multiplex PCR; TCRdb holds only in-frame clones, not every one. The sample yields approximately 110,000 clones, roughly two thirds seen once. This sequence originates from a man aged 35-49 years in good health and CMV-seronegative. The rearrangement joins TRBV5-4 to TRBJ1-4; D might be TRBD1 (5 bases). Sequencing input: PBMCs. The CDR3 sequence is CASRRGGANEKLFF. Written as DNA, the CDR3 is TGTGCCAGCCGACGGGGGGGAGCTAATGAAAAACTGTTTTTT.